Shown below are 24 T cell receptor beta chains from a single sample sequenced in a study of human T cells and chemical hapten exposure. Time point defined: patch test 2, 6 weeks after DPC sensitization. Described treatment: therapeutic diphenylcyclopropenone sensitization with weekly scalp DPC. TCRdb re-analysed the RACE reads in MiXCR, keeping a single row per CDR3 protein. The table shows about 82,000 distinct CDR3 sequences, with around 6.7% occurring only once. The sequencing used whole blood, collected in connection with sensitization to the hapten diphenylcyclopropenone (DPC). The receptors originated from a woman in her thirties with alopecia areata. Some clones in this sample may be carry-over from other donors' samples.

This clonotype was recorded at least ten times. This chain uses TRBV12-5 with TRBJ2-7; no clear D gene. Trimming shortened V by 0 bases and J by 0 bases, and 12 bases separated the two germline ends. The CDR3 spans 16 residues. Germline V gene data show CDR1 as LGHNT and CDR2 as FRNRAP. The CDR3 nucleotides read TGTGCTAGTGGTTTGGTAGGCGGAGTTAACTCCTACGAGCAGTACTTC. Residues: CASGLVGGVNSYEQYF.

This chain uses TRBV7-9 with TRBJ2-1; D is uncertain. Trimming took 8 bases from V and 0 from J, leaving 8 bases between them. The CDR3 contains 13 residues. Germline V CDR1 and CDR2: SEHNR, FQNEAQ (reference sequence). Written as DNA, the CDR3 is TGTGCCAGCCCCGGCCTCTCCTACAATGAGCAGTTCTTC. It is translated as CASPGLSYNEQFF.

This clonotype was observed at least ten times. This chain uses TRBV20-1 with TRBJ2-7, with 8 nucleotides matching TRBD2. The junction had 6 bases not matched to a gene; V was cut back by 3 bases and J by 2 bases. This CDR3 is 14 amino acids long. Germline V gene lookup returns CDR1 DFQATT and CDR2 SNEGSKA (reference sequence). The CDR3 protein is CSASVAGGTYEQYF. The CDR3 bases are TGCAGTGCTAGCGTGGCGGGGGGCACCTACGAGCAGTACTTC.

In its sample, this clonotype was seen many times. This chain joins TRBV7-2 and TRBJ1-4; TRBD1 matches at 7 bases. V dropped 0 bases and J dropped 5; count of bases not matched to a gene: 3. The CDR3 length is 15 residues. The germline CDR1 and CDR2 sequences are SGHTA and FQGNSA. CDR3 loop: CASSLAGQKNEKLFF. CDR3 sequence (DNA): TGTGCCAGCAGCTTAGCGGGACAGAAGAATGAAAAACTGTTTTTT.

The CDR3 loop reads CASFGGGVSEQYF. The CDR3 DNA reads as TGTGCCTCTTTCGGGGGGGGGGTGTCCGAGCAGTACTTC. V and J are TRBV10-3 and TRBJ2-7; 8 bases map to TRBD2. V shed 11 bases, J shed 6 bases, and the junction held 12 bases outside the gene matches. Germline values: CDR1 ENHRY, CDR2 SYGVKD. CDR3 size: 13 residues.

The chain has TRBV5-4 and TRBJ2-2; possibly TRBD2 for D (6 bases). CDR1 SGHNT and CDR2 YYREEE come from the germline V gene (reference sequence). The CDR3 sequence is 16 residues long. Trimming stripped 3 bases from V and 1 base from J, with 13 bases between. The DNA of the CDR3 is TGTGCCAGCAGCTCAGGACTATTCCTGAACACCGGGGAGCTGTTTTTT. Translating gives CASSSGLFLNTGELFF.

In this sample, this clonotype turned up a few times. J is TRBJ1-4 and V is TRBV13, with 7 bases that match TRBD1. There are 13 residues in the CDR3. V gave up 5 bases and J gave up 12 bases; unmatched junction bases: 9. CDR1 is PRHDT and CDR2 is FYEKMQ in the germline V gene (reference sequence). The CDR3 loop reads CASSPGTARELFF. The CDR3 nucleotides read TGTGCCAGCAGCCCCGGGACAGCGAGGGAACTGTTTTTT.

This clonotype came up many times. CDR3 DNA sequence: TGTGCCAGCAGCCAGGGGGGCAGGGGGCACTCCGGAGCTTTCTTT. Protein sequence: CASSQGGRGHSGAFF. The chain employs TRBV7-2 and TRBJ1-1; 8 bases are a match to TRBD1. The CDR3 loop spans 15 amino acids. CDR1 and CDR2 from the germline V gene are SGHTA and FQGNSA. The ends lost 5 bases at V and 10 bases at J; junction bases unmatched: 15.

The chain uses TRBV29-1 and TRBJ2-7; TRBD2 agrees at 7 bases. V lost 4 bases to trimming and J lost 0 bases; unmatched junction nucleotides: 0. Germline CDR1 and CDR2: SQVTM and ANQGSEA. This CDR3 spans 12 amino acids. The CDR3 nucleotides read TGCAGCGTTGGGGAGGGCTCCTACGAGCAGTACTTC. This gives the protein CSVGEGSYEQYF.

This clonotype was observed a handful of times. The chain employs TRBV5-6 and TRBJ1-2; D gene unclear. V was trimmed by 0 bases and J by 5 bases, leaving 8 bases between them. Germline lookup yields CDR1 SGHDT and CDR2 YYEEEE. The CDR3 runs 13 residues. CDR3 region: CASSLAAVYGYTF. CDR3 nucleotides: TGTGCCAGCAGCTTGGCAGCGGTATATGGCTACACCTTC.

This clonotype has a count of ten or more. The genes are TRBV6-5 and TRBJ1-1, with D uncertain. CDR3 length: 13 residues. The V end was cut by 4 bases, the J end by 1 base, with 7 bases between. Looked up from germline, CDR1 is MNHEY and CDR2 is SVGAGI. CDR3 sequence reads: CASSFAWNTEAFF. DNA of the CDR3: TGTGCCAGCAGTTTCGCCTGGAACACTGAAGCTTTCTTT.

This clonotype has a count of ten or more. This sequence joins TRBV5-1 and TRBJ1-1, with D unclear. From germline, CDR1 is SGHRS and CDR2 YFSETQ. The V and J ends lost 1 base and 0 bases respectively, with 13 bases between them. CDR3 size: 16 residues. CDR3 nucleotides: TGCGCCAGCAGCTTGAGTATAGATCTCCTGAACACTGAAGCTTTCTTT. Amino acid sequence: CASSLSIDLLNTEAFF. The complete variable domain, with remaining parts taken from reference TRBV5-1 and TRBJ1-1, reads KAGVTQTPRYLIKTRGQQVTLSCSPISGHRSVSWYQQTPGQGLQFLFEYFSETQRNKGNFPGRFSGRQFSNSRSEMNVSTLELGDSALYLCASSLSIDLLNTEAFFGQGTRLTVV.

This clonotype has at least ten counts. V gene TRBV6-5 combines with J gene TRBJ2-3; 11 nucleotides line up with TRBD2. Trimming took 8 bases from V and 3 from J; bases not matched to a gene: 10. The germline V gene has CDR1 MNHEY and CDR2 SVGAGI. The CDR3 loop spans 16 amino acids. This CDR3 is CASSPLAGGLTDTQYF. CDR3 nucleotide sequence: TGTGCCAGCTCTCCCCTAGCGGGGGGCCTTACAGATACGCAGTATTTT.

This clonotype was detected ten times or more. The CDR3 sequence: CSVVQGGTEAFF. DNA of the CDR3: TGCAGCGTTGTGCAGGGGGGGACTGAAGCTTTCTTT. The V and J genes are TRBV29-1 and TRBJ1-1; TRBD1 aligns across 7 bases. The ends lost 4 bases at V and 5 bases at J; junction bases unmatched: 4. This CDR3 is built from 12 residues. Germline V gene lookup returns CDR1 SQVTM and CDR2 ANQGSEA. Full variable domain (remainder filled in from reference TRBV29-1 and TRBJ1-1): SAVISQKPSRDICQRGTSLTIQCQVDSQVTMMFWYRQQPGQSLTLIATANQGSEATYESGFVIDKFPISRPNLTFSTLTVSNMSPEDSSIYLCSVVQGGTEAFFGQGTRLTVV.

This clonotype was seen repeatedly, ten times or more. CDR3 coding DNA: TGCGCCAGCAGTCTTGGTAGGACAGGGGTTGGTTCACCCCTCCACTTT. This gives the protein CASSLGRTGVGSPLHF. The J gene is TRBJ1-6, the V gene TRBV5-1; 9 bases align to TRBD1. The ends lost 5 bases at V and 9 bases at J; junction bases unmatched: 12. CDR1 and CDR2 (germline): SGHRS, YFSETQ. CDR3 length: 16 amino acids.

This chain joins TRBV20-1 and TRBJ1-5; D is possibly TRBD1 (6 bases). V was cut by 0 bases and J by 6 bases, with 12 bases left in between. Germline V CDR1 and CDR2: DFQATT, SNEGSKA (reference sequence). The CDR3 covers 14 residues. CDR3 DNA: TGCAGTGCTAGAGATAGGGGGGTCGGTCAGCCCCAGCATTTT. It specifies CSARDRGVGQPQHF.

This clonotype was observed at least ten times. The rearrangement joins TRBV2 to TRBJ2-1; the D is unclear. The CDR3 consists of 13 residues. Germline V CDR1 and CDR2: SNHLY, FYNNEI. The ends were cut back, 6 bases at V and 3 bases at J, with 9 bases in the middle. The CDR3: CASSSPNYNEQFF. The CDR3 nucleotides read TGTGCCAGCAGCTCACCTAACTACAATGAGCAGTTCTTC.

This clonotype was detected ten times or more. The chain couples TRBV20-1 to TRBJ1-1, with D possibly being TRBD1 (5 bases). Per germline, CDR1 DFQATT and CDR2 SNEGSKA (reference sequence). The CDR3 covers 13 residues. The V end lost 5 bases, the J end lost 8 bases, and 18 bases lay between the germline ends. CDR3 sequence: CSARDGPWKEAFF. The CDR3 bases are TGCAGTGCTCGGGACGGCCCGTGGAAGGAAGCTTTCTTT.

V gene TRBV30 combines with J gene TRBJ1-1; TRBD1 matches at 9 bases. Germline CDR1 is GTSNPN and CDR2 is SVGIG (reference sequence). Trimming cost V 5 bases and J 3 bases; bases outside gene matches: 1. The CDR3 consists of 12 residues. CDR3 sequence reads: CAWGDRDTEAFF. CDR3 DNA sequence: TGTGCCTGGGGGGACAGGGACACTGAAGCTTTCTTT.

This chain connects TRBV19 to TRBJ1-1, with TRBD1 matching 11 bases. This CDR3 spans 13 amino acids. Germline CDR1 and CDR2: LNHDA and SQIVND (reference sequence). The trim removed 6 bases at V and 6 bases at J, leaving 3 bases unmatched. The CDR3 nucleotides read TGTGCCAGTAGGGGACAGGGGGGCCCTGAAGCTTTCTTT. This sequence encodes CASRGQGGPEAFF.

J is TRBJ1-1 and V is TRBV3-1; tentatively, D is TRBD1 (5 bases). This CDR3 comprises 16 residues. The germline V gene has CDR1 LGHDT and CDR2 YNNKEL (reference sequence). V was pared by 1 base and J by 4 bases, with 16 bases between. CDR3 coding DNA: TGTGCCAGCAGCCAAGTAATCCCAAGGGGTGGCACTGAAGCTTTCTTT. The encoded protein is CASSQVIPRGGTEAFF. The full variable domain, with the rest looked up from reference TRBV3-1 and TRBJ1-1, is DTAVSQTPKYLVTQMGNDKSIKCEQNLGHDTMYWYKQDSKKFLKIMFSYNNKELIINETVPNRFSPKSPDKAHLNLHINSLELGDSAVYFCASSQVIPRGGTEAFFGQGTRLTVV.

This clonotype was found many times. V is TRBV3-1 and J is TRBJ1-1; TRBD1 agrees at 10 bases. The CDR3 contains 14 residues. V was pared by 6 bases and J by 6 bases, with 7 bases of the junction left unmatched. Germline V gives CDR1 LGHDT, CDR2 YNNKEL (reference sequence). Written as DNA, the CDR3 is TGTGCCAGCAGAAACGACAGGGGGCCATCTGAAGCTTTCTTT. Protein sequence: CASRNDRGPSEAFF.

This clonotype was recorded at least ten times. The gene calls are TRBV4-2 and TRBJ2-3; weak D call: TRBD2 (6 bases). The CDR3 spans 15 residues. Germline CDR1 is LGHNA and CDR2 is YNFKEQ. V lost 1 base and J 0 bases, leaving 8 bases between the germline ends. The CDR3 reads CASSQVGGSTDTQYF. The CDR3 DNA is TGTGCCAGCAGCCAAGTAGGAGGGAGCACAGATACGCAGTATTTT.

This clonotype came up many times. The chain couples TRBV20-1 to TRBJ2-7, with 7 positions matching TRBD2. J was trimmed by 3 bases and V by 3 bases; bases with no gene match: 14. CDR1 and CDR2 (germline): DFQATT, SNEGSKA (reference sequence). This CDR3 region has 16 residues. For the CDR3, the DNA is TGCAGTGCTAGGGATCTCGGTGCGGGGGTGGACTACGAGCAGTACTTC. Amino acid sequence: CSARDLGAGVDYEQYF.